This entry features one T cell receptor (beta chain) sequence. What it binds is not known. Trimming removed 7 bases at V and 6 bases at J, with 13 bases between. CDR3 length equals 13 residues. Germline V gene data show CDR1 as MNHEY and CDR2 as SMNVEV (reference sequence). It was into CD45RA+ naive and CD45RA-negative memory subsets that the CD4+ cells were split. The data originate from a study of shared clonotypes between healthy human individuals. Around 200 ng DNA, 25,000 to 35,000 T cell genomes, went into each sorted-subset replicate PCR. Repertoires were generated with immunoSEQ multiplex PCR, while TCRdb's copy carries only in-frame clones and drops some. Of approximately 700,000 clones detected, around four fifths appear once; the ten largest clones hold around 1.8%. Study-wide points: Sharing of clonotypes among donors was expected to vary with sequencing depth.

The TCR comes from a woman under 40 in good health. The sample consisted of memory CD4+ T cells sorted from blood. Subset meaning: CD45RA-negative fraction. V and J are TRBV27 and TRBJ1-5, with D maybe TRBD1 (5 bases). The CDR3, as DNA: TGTGCCAGCATGAGGGGAAGGGGTCAGCCCCAGCATTTT. Translating gives CASMRGRGQPQHF.